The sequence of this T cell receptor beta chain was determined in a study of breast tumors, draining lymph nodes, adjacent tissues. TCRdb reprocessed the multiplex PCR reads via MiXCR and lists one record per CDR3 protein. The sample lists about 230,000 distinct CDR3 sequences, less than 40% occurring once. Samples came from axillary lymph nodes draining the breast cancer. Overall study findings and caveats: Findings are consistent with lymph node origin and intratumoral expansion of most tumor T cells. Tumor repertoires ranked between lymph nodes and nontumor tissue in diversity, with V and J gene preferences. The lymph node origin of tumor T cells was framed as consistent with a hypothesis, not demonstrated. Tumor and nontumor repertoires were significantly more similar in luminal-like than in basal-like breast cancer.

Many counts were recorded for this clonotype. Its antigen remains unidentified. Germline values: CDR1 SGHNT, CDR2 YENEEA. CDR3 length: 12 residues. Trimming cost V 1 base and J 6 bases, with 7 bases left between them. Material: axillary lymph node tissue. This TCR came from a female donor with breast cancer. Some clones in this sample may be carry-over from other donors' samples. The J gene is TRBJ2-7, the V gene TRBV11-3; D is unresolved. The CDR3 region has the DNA TGTGCCAGCAGCTTAGCTAGGCGCGAGCAGTACTTC. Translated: CASSLARREQYF.